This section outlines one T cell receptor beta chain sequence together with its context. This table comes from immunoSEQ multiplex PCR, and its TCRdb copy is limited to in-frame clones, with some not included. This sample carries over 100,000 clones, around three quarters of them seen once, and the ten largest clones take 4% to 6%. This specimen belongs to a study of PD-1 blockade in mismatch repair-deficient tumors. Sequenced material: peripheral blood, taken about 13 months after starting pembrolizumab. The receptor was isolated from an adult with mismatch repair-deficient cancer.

The CDR3 DNA reads TGTGCCAGCAGTTTATCATTGAGGGGGCTTAACACTGAAGCTTTCTTT. It encodes CASSLSLRGLNTEAFF. V and J are TRBV27 and TRBJ1-1; 7 bases are a match to TRBD1. The germline gives CDR1 MNHEY, CDR2 SMNVEV (reference sequence). V gave up 0 bases and J gave up 2 bases; unmatched junction bases: 6. CDR3 length: 16 residues.